This T cell receptor (beta chain) was documented in a study of T cells after yellow fever vaccination. TCRdb ran MiXCR on the 5' RACE reads and lists one entry per CDR3 protein. The sample has some 120,000 distinct CDR3 sequences; 8.9% are singletons. The TCR was taken from a man aged 18-30 years who received the YFV17D yellow fever vaccine. Sequenced material: CD8+ T cells sorted from PBMCs, taken on the day of the yellow fever booster vaccination.

The CDR3 is CASWDSSGANVLTF. The CDR3 coding sequence is TGTGCCAGTTGGGACAGCTCTGGGGCCAACGTCCTGACTTTC. The rearrangement joins TRBV7-9 to TRBJ2-6, with TRBD1 identical over 7 bases. Unmatched junction bases numbered 2, after V lost 9 bases and J lost 0 bases. Per the germline V gene, CDR1 is SEHNR and CDR2 is FQNEAQ (reference sequence). This CDR3 is built from 14 residues.